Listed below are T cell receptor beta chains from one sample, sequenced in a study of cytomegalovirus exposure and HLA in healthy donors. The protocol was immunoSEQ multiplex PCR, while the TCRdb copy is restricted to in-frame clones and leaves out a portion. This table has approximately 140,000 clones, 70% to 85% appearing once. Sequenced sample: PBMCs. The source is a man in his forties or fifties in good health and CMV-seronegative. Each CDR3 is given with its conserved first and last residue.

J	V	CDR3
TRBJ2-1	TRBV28	CASSHTLAGGMFYEQFF
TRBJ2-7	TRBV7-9	CASSLGGIYEQYF
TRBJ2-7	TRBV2	CASSDVVSFSSYEQYF
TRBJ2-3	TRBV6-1	CASSESSALGFGTDTQYF
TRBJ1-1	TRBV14	CASSQAPSVNTEAFF
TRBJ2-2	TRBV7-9	CASSPRGTSANTGELFF
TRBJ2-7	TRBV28	CASSLDSPAEQYF
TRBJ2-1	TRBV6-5	CASSKAGESDEQFF
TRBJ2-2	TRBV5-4	CASSLASVNTGELFF
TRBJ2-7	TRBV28	CASSWGQGAAYEQYF
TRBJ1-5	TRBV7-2	CASSPGAGGKGNQPQHF
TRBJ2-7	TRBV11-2	CASSGSSGDSYEQYF
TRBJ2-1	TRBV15	CATRSGLAGGNEQFF
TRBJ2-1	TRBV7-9	CASRPPLADPYNEQFF
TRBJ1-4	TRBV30	CAWRTGRSGANEKLFF
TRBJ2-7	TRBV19	CASSMLGGTGTENEQYF
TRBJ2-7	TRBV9	CASSVAAGAYYEQYF
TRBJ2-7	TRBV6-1	CASTRTGGAYEQYF
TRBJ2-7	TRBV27	CASRSSYEQYF
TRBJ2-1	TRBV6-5	CASTPDSVTSEQFF
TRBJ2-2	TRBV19	CASSIYRAGELFF
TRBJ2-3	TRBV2	CASDRDRTGNTQYF